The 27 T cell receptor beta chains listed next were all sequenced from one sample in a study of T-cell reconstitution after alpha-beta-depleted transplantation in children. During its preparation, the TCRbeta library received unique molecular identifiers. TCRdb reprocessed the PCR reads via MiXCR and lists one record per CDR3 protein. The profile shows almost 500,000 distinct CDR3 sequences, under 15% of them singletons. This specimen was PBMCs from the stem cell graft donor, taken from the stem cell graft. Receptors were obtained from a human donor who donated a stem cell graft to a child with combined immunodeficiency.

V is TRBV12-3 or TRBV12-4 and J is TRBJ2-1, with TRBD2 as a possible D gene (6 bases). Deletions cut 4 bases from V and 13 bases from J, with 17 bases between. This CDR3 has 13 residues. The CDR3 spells CASSYTRLVSQFF. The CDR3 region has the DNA TGTGCCAGCAGTTACACCCGACTAGTCTCTCAGTTCTTC.

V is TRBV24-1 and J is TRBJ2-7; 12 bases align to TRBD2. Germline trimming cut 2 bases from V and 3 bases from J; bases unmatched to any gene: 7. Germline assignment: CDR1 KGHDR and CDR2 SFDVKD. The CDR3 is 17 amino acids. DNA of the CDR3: TGTGCCACCAGTGATTCCACCTGGACTAGCGGGGTCTACGAGCAGTACTTC. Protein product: CATSDSTWTSGVYEQYF.

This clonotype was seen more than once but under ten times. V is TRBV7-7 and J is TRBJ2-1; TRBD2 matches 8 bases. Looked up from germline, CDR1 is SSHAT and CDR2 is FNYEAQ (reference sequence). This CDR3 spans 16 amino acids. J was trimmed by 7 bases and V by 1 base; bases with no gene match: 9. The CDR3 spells CASSLGYGRGSNEQFF. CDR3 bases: TGTGCCAGCAGCTTAGGGTACGGGAGGGGGTCAAATGAGCAGTTCTTC.

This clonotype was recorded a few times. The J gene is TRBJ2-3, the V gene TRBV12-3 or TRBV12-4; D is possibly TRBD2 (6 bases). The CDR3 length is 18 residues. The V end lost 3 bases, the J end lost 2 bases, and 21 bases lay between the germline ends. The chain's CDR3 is CASSLSGTSLRTTDTQYF. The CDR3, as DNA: TGTGCCAGCAGTTTGTCTGGGACTTCCCTGAGAACCACAGATACGCAGTATTTT.

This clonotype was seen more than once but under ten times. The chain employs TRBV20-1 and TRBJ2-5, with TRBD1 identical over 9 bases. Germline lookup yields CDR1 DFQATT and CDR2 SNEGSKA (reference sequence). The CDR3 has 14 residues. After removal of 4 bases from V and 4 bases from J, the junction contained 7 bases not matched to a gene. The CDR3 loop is CSAKRTGVLETQYF. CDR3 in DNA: TGCAGTGCTAAGAGGACAGGGGTGCTAGAGACCCAGTACTTC.

For the CDR3, the DNA is TGTGCCAGCAGTTACGTTCTGGGGAGGGAGGACTTCTTCTTT. Translating it yields CASSYVLGREDFFF. The rearrangement joins TRBV6-5 to TRBJ1-1; D call uncertain. The germline V gene encodes CDR1 MNHEY and CDR2 SVGAGI. Deletions cut 2 bases from V and 14 bases from J, with 21 bases between. The CDR3 extends over 14 amino acids.

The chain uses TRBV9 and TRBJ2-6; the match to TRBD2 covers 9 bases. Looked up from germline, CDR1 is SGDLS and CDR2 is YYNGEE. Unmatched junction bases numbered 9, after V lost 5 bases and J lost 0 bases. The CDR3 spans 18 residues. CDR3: CASRTTSGAVSGANVLTF. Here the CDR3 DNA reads TGTGCCAGCAGGACGACTAGCGGAGCGGTCTCTGGGGCCAACGTCCTGACTTTC.

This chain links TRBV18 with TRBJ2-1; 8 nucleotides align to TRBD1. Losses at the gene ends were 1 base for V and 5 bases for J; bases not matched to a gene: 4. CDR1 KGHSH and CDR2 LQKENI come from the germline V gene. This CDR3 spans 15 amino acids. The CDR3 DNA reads TGTGCCAGCTCACCACGGACAGGGTCCCACAATGAGCAGTTCTTC. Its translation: CASSPRTGSHNEQFF. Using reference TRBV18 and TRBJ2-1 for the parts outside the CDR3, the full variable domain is NAGVMQNPRHLVRRRGQEARLRCSPMKGHSHVYWYRQLPEEGLKFMVYLQKENIIDESGMPKERFSAEFPKEGPSILRIQQVVRGDSAAYFCASSPRTGSHNEQFFGPGTRLTVL.

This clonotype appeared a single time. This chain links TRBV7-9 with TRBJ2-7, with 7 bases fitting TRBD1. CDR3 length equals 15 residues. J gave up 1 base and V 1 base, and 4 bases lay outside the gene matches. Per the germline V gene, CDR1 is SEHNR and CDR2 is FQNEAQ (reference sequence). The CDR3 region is CASSLVTGQSYEQYF. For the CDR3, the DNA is TGTGCCAGCAGCTTAGTTACGGGACAGTCCTACGAGCAGTACTTC.

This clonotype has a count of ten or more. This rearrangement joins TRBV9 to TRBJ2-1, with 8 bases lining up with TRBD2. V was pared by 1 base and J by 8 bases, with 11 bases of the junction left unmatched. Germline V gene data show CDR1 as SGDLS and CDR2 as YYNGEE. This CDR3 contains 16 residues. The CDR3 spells CASSVTSGGPSDEQFF. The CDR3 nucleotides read TGTGCCAGCAGCGTAACGTCGGGAGGGCCCTCGGATGAGCAGTTCTTC.

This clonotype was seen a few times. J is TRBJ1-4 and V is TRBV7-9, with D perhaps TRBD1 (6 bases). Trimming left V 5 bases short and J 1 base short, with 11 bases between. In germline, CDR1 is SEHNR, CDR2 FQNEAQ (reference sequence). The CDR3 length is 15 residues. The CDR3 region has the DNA TGTGCCAGCAGCGATCCACAGGGAACTAATGAAAAACTGTTTTTT. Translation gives CASSDPQGTNEKLFF.

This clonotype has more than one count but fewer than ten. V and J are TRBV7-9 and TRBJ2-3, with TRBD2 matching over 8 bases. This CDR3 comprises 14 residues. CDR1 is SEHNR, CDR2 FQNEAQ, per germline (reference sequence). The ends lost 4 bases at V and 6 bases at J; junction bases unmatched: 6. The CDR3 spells CASSYGTSLDTQYF. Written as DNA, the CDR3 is TGTGCCAGCAGCTACGGGACTAGTTTGGATACGCAGTATTTT. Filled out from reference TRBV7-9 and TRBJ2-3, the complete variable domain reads DTGVSQNPRHKITKRGQNVTFRCDPISEHNRLYWYRQTLGQGPEFLTYFQNEAQLEKSRLLSDRFSAERPKGSFSTLEIQRTEQGDSAMYLCASSYGTSLDTQYFGPGTRLTVL.

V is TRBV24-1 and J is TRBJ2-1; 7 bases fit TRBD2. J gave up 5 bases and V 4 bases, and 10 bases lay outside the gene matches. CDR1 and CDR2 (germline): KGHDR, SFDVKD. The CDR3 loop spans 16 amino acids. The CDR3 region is CATSDPYGTKDNEQFF. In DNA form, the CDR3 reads TGTGCCACCAGTGACCCATACGGGACTAAAGACAATGAGCAGTTCTTC.

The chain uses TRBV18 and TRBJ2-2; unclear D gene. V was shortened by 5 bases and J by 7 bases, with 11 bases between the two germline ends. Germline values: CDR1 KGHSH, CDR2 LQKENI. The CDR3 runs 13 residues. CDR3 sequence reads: CASSSQPIGELFF. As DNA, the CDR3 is TGTGCCAGCTCATCTCAGCCGATCGGGGAGCTGTTTTTT.

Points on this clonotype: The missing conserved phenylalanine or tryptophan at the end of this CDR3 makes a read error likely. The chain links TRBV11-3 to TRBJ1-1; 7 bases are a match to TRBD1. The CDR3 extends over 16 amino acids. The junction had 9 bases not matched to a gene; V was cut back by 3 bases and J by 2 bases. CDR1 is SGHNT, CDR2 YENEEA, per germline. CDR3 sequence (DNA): TGTGCCAGCAGCTTCGGATGGGACAGATCTAACACTGAAGCTTTCTCT. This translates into CASSFGWDRSNTEAFS.

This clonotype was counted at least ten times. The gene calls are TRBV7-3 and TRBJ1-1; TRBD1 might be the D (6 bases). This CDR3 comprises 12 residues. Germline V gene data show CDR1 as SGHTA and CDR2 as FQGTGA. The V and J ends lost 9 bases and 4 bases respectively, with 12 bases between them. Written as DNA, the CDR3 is TGTGCCAGTGACACAGGGAGCACTGAAGCTTTCTTT. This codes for CASDTGSTEAFF.

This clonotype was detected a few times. CDR3 bases: TGTGCCAGCAGTGTGACAGGAGACCAAGAGACCCAGTACTTC. The encoded protein is CASSVTGDQETQYF. This rearrangement joins TRBV25-1 to TRBJ2-5; possible D gene TRBD1, 6 bases. V lost 4 bases, J lost 0 bases, and 9 bases lay in between. The CDR3 totals 14 residues. CDR1 is MGHDK, CDR2 SYGVNS, per germline.

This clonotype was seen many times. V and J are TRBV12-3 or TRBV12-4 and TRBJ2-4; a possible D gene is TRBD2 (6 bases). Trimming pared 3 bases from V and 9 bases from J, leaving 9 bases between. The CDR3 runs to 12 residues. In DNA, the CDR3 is TGTGCCAGCAGTTTGCAGGGAGGCATTCAGTACTTC. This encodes CASSLQGGIQYF.

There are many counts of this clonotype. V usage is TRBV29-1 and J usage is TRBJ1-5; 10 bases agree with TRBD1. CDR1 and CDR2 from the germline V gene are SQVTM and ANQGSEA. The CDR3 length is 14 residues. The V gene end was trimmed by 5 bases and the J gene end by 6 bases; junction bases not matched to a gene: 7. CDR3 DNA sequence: TGCAGCGTTTCCATGACAGGGGGCTTTCAGCCCCAGCATTTT. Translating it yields CSVSMTGGFQPQHF.

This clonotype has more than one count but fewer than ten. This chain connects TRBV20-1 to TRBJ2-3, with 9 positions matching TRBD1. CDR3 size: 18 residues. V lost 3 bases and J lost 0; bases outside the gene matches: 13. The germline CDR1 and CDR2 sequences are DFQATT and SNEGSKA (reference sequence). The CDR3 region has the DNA TGCAGTGCTAGGCCCACAGGGGGCGTTTACCTCAGCACAGATACGCAGTATTTT. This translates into CSARPTGGVYLSTDTQYF.

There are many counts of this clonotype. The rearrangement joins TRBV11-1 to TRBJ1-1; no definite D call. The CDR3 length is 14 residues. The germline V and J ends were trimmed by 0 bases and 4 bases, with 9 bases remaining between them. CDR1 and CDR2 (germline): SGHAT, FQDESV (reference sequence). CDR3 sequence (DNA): TGTGCCAGCAGCTTAGCAGCGGGAGGCACTGAAGCTTTCTTT. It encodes CASSLAAGGTEAFF.

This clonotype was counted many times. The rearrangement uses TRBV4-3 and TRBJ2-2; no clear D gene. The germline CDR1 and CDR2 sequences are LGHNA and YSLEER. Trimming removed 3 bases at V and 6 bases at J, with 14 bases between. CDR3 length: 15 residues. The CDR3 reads CASSQSHRTAGELFF. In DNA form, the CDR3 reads TGCGCCAGCAGCCAGTCTCACAGAACAGCCGGGGAGCTGTTTTTT.

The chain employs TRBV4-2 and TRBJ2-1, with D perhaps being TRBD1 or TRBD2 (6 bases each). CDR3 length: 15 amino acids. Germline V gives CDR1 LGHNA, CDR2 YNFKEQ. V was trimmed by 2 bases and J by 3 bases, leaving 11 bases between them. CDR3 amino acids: CASSQSRGLYNEQFF. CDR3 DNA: TGTGCCAGCAGCCAATCCCGGGGGCTCTACAATGAGCAGTTCTTC.

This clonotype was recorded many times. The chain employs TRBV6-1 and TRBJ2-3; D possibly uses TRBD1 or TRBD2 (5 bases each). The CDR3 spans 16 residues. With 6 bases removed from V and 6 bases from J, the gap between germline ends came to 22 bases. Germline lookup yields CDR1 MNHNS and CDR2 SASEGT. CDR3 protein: CASSPGEGPVTDTQYF. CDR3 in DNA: TGTGCCAGCAGCCCTGGAGAGGGGCCGGTCACTGATACGCAGTATTTT.

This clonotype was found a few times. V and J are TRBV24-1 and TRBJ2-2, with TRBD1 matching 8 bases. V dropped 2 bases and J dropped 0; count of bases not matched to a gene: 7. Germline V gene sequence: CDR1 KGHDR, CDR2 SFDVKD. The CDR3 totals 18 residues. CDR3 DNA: TGTGCCACCAGTGATTCAGGACAGGGAATCCCGAACACCGGGGAGCTGTTTTTT. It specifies CATSDSGQGIPNTGELFF.

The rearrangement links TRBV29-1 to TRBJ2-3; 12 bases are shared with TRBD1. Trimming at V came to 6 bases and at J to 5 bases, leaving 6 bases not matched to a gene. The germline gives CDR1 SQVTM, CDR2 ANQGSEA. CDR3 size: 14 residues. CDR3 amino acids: CSVPRDRGQDTQYF. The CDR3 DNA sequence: TGCAGCGTCCCCCGGGACAGGGGGCAAGATACGCAGTATTTT.

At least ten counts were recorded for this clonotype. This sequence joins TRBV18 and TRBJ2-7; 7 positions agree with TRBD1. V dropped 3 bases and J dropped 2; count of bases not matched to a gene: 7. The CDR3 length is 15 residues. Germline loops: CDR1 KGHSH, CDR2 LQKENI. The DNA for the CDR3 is TGTGCCAGCTCACCTATAGACAGGGAGACCTACGAGCAGTACTTC. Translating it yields CASSPIDRETYEQYF.